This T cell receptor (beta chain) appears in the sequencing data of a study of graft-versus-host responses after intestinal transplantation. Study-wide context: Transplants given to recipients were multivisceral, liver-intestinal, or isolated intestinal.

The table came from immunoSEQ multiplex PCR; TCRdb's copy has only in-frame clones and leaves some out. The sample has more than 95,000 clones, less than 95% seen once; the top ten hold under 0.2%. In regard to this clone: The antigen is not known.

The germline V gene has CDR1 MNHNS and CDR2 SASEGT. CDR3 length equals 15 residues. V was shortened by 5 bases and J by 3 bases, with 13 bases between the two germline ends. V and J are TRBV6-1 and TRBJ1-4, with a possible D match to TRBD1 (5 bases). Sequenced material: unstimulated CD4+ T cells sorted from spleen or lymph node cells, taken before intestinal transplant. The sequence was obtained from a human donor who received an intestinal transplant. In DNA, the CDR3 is TGTGCCAGCAGTTTCAACAGGAGAGCTAATGAAAAACTGTTTTTT. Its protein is CASSFNRRANEKLFF.